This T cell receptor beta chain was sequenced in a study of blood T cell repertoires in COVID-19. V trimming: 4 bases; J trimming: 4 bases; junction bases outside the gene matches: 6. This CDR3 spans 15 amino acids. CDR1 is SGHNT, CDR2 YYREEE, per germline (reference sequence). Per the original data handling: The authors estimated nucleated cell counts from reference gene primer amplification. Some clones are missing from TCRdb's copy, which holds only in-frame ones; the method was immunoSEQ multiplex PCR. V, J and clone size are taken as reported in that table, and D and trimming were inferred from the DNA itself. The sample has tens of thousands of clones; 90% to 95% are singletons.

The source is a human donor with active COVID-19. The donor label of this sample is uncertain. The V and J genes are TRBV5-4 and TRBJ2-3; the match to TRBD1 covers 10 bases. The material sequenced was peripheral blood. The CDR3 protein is CASSPRTGGADTQYF. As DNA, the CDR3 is TGTGCCAGCAGCCCGAGGACAGGGGGAGCAGATACGCAGTATTTT.